There are many counts of the clone carrying this T cell receptor beta chain. The data are from a study of Graves' ophthalmopathy and Graves' hyperthyroidism. TCR beta CDR3 amplification used RNA transcripts. HTBI-primed first-round RT-PCR preceded second-round multiplex PCR. TCRdb ran MiXCR on the multiplex PCR reads and lists one entry per CDR3 protein. The sample has 500,000 to 700,000 distinct CDR3 sequences; roughly 20% are singletons. The CDR3 length is 15 residues. V lost 5 bases to trimming and J lost 1 base; unmatched junction nucleotides: 5. The sequenced sample consisted of peripheral blood. This sequence was found in a woman aged 18 to 35 with stable Graves' hyperthyroidism. Some clones in this sample may be carry-over from other donors' samples. The gene calls are TRBV12-3 or TRBV12-4 and TRBJ1-5, with 7 bases identical to TRBD1. CDR3 sequence (DNA): TGTGCCAGCAGTATTACAGGGGTAAGCAATCAGCCCCAGCATTTT. This gives the protein CASSITGVSNQPQHF.